The T cell receptor beta chain under discussion was sequenced for a study of T-cell reconstitution after alpha-beta-depleted transplantation in children. TCRbeta library preparation incorporated unique molecular identifiers. TCRdb reanalysed the PCR reads using MiXCR and keeps one entry per CDR3 protein. This sample has 800,000 to 1,000,000 distinct CDR3 sequences; less than 30% occur once, and the top ten carry over 25%. The V gene lost 6 bases and the J gene lost 0 bases, with 7 bases spanning the gap. CDR1 is SGHKS, CDR2 YYEKEE, per germline (reference sequence). The CDR3 runs to 12 residues. This sequence joins TRBV5-5 and TRBJ2-7; no firm D call. The receptor was derived from a boy in the first two years of life who had a stem cell transplant for SCID, so the T cells may come from the graft donor. The sample was PBMCs, mostly from graft donor cells, taken 360 days after TCRalphabeta/CD19-depleted stem cell transplant. The CDR3 loop reads CASTDSSYEQYF. The CDR3 DNA is TGTGCCAGCACTGACTCCTCCTACGAGCAGTACTTC.